One sample yielded the 17 T cell receptor beta chains listed below, sequenced in a study of molecular identifiers for immune sequencing clone quantification. TCRdb re-called the PCR reads through MiXCR, storing one row per CDR3 protein. This table holds 50,000 to 65,000 distinct CDR3 sequences, under 30% found once. Input material: naive CD8+ T cells from blood, with Jurkat cell RNA spiked in. The subset is: FACS-sorted CD8+CD4-CCR7+CD45RA+ naive T cells. The receptor source for this set is a human donor in good health. Some libraries in this study had Jurkat cell RNA spiked in.

The V and J genes are TRBV27 and TRBJ1-5; no clear D. V was clipped by 9 bases and J by 2 bases, with 8 bases between them. This CDR3 is built from 12 residues. In germline, CDR1 is MNHEY, CDR2 SMNVEV (reference sequence). CDR3 loop: CASSMGNQPQHF. CDR3 sequence (DNA): TGTGCCAGTAGCATGGGCAATCAGCCCCAGCATTTT.

This clonotype was observed at least ten times. The chain links TRBV30 to TRBJ2-5; D is uncertain. This CDR3 comprises 13 residues. CDR1 is GTSNPN and CDR2 is SVGIG in the germline V gene (reference sequence). Trimming cost V 2 bases and J 5 bases, with 12 bases left between them. The CDR3 here is CAWSSGFRETQYF. Written as DNA, the CDR3 is TGTGCCTGGAGTTCTGGGTTTCGGGAGACCCAGTACTTC. The variable domain in full, with the rest retrieved from reference TRBV30 and TRBJ2-5, is SQTIHQWPATLVQPVGSPLSLECTVEGTSNPNLYWYRQAAGRGLQLLFYSVGIGQISSEVPQNLSASRPQDRQFILSSKKLLLSDSGFYLCAWSSGFRETQYFGPGTRLLVL.

This clonotype has at least ten counts. The chain is built from TRBV5-6 and TRBJ1-1, with D uncertain. The CDR3 runs 12 residues. The V and J ends lost 0 bases and 5 bases respectively, with 5 bases between them. Germline lookup yields CDR1 SGHDT and CDR2 YYEEEE. CDR3: CASSLAFTEAFF. CDR3 in DNA: TGTGCCAGCAGCTTGGCCTTTACTGAAGCTTTCTTT.

This clonotype was seen a handful of times. This chain joins TRBV4-1 and TRBJ2-3, with D perhaps TRBD2 (5 bases). Trimming left V 0 bases short and J 3 bases short, with 10 bases between. Germline V gives CDR1 MGHRA, CDR2 YSYEKL. CDR3 length: 15 residues. The CDR3 DNA follows: TGCGCCAGCAGCCAAGAATCCGGACTGACAGATACGCAGTATTTT. It yields the protein CASSQESGLTDTQYF.

There are many counts of this clonotype. V gene TRBV12-3 or TRBV12-4 combines with J gene TRBJ1-1; D is ambiguous. The V and J ends lost 3 bases and 0 bases respectively, with 5 bases between them. This CDR3 comprises 13 residues. The CDR3 loop reads CASSFGLNTEAFF. As DNA, the CDR3 is TGTGCCAGCAGTTTCGGGCTGAACACTGAAGCTTTCTTT.

Points on this clonotype: Mismatch with germline at one junction end may stem from a read error. The chain is built from TRBV6-6 and TRBJ2-4; D gene unclear. Per the germline V gene, CDR1 is MNHNY and CDR2 is SVGAGI (reference sequence). The CDR3 covers 11 residues. The CDR3 loop reads CTSSAPAFQYF. DNA of the CDR3: TGTACCAGCAGTGCGCCTGCCTTTCAGTACTTC.

As for this clonotype: One base away lies a much larger clone, so this may be a sequencing read error. The CDR3 bases are TGTGCCTGCAGTGAAGTGGGACAGGGGCTTCATGAAGCTTTCTTT. Amino acid sequence: CACSEVGQGLHEAFF. V gene TRBV6-1 combines with J gene TRBJ1-1; 10 bases are a match to TRBD1. Germline V gene lookup returns CDR1 MNHNS and CDR2 SASEGT. The CDR3 is made up of 15 amino acids.

This clonotype has just one count. This chain links TRBV3-2 with TRBJ1-5; the table names TRBD1, a call not compared with the DNA. TRBV3-2 counts as a pseudogene. The CDR3 covers 18 residues. The DNA for the CDR3 is TGTGCCAGCAGCCAAGGACGTCCGGGACAGGGGAGAACTCAGCCCCTGCATTTT. As protein: CASSQGRPGQGRTQPLHF.

This clonotype was seen at least ten times. The gene calls are TRBV20-1 and TRBJ2-7; a weak D match, TRBD2 (5 bases). The germline CDR1 and CDR2 sequences are DFQATT and SNEGSKA (reference sequence). The CDR3 sequence is 14 residues long. Trimming removed 3 bases at V and 1 base at J, with 13 bases between. In DNA form, the CDR3 reads TGCAGTGCTAGTGCTGGACTGGGTTCCTACGAGCAGTACTTC. This codes for CSASAGLGSYEQYF.

V usage is TRBV3-1 and J usage is TRBJ2-7; 11 positions agree with TRBD1. The CDR3 is 18 residues long. Trimming removed 0 bases from V and 4 bases from J; junction bases left unmatched: 11. CDR1 LGHDT and CDR2 YNNKEL come from the germline V gene (reference sequence). The CDR3 DNA follows: TGTGCCAGCAGCCAAGATCGGACAGGGGGCGTGATGGAGTACGAGCAGTACTTC. Residues: CASSQDRTGGVMEYEQYF.

This chain uses TRBV7-9 with TRBJ2-7; D may be TRBD1 (6 bases). V was shortened by 5 bases and J by 2 bases, with 16 bases between the two germline ends. The CDR3 extends over 15 amino acids. CDR1 is SEHNR and CDR2 is FQNEAQ in the germline V gene (reference sequence). The CDR3 sequence: CASSLPDRIPYEQYF. The CDR3 DNA is TGTGCCAGCAGCCTCCCGGACAGAATCCCCTACGAGCAGTACTTC. Complete variable domain (other parts from reference TRBV7-9 and TRBJ2-7): DTGVSQNPRHKITKRGQNVTFRCDPISEHNRLYWYRQTLGQGPEFLTYFQNEAQLEKSRLLSDRFSAERPKGSFSTLEIQRTEQGDSAMYLCASSLPDRIPYEQYFGPGTRLTVT.

This chain connects TRBV13 to TRBJ2-7, with 11 positions matching TRBD2. The CDR3 covers 19 residues. Germline values: CDR1 PRHDT, CDR2 FYEKMQ (reference sequence). The J segment lost 4 bases and the V segment lost 5 bases, leaving 19 bases of the junction unmatched. The CDR3 loop is CASSRTSGSIIYPGYEQYF. As DNA, the CDR3 is TGTGCCAGCAGCCGAACTAGCGGGAGCATTATATACCCCGGGTACGAGCAGTACTTC.

This clonotype was found many times. V is TRBV14 and J is TRBJ2-6; 8 nucleotides match TRBD1. In germline, CDR1 is SGHDN, CDR2 FVKESK. Trimming at V came to 1 base and at J to 6 bases, leaving 14 bases not matched to a gene. The CDR3 covers 19 residues. The DNA for the CDR3 is TGTGCCAGCAGCCAAGGGACAGGGTTCTACGGGGTTCAGGCCAACGTCCTGACTTTC. Translation: CASSQGTGFYGVQANVLTF.

Ten or more counts support this clonotype. The chain is built from TRBV19 and TRBJ1-1, with a possible D match to TRBD1 (5 bases). V lost 3 bases to trimming and J lost 0 bases, with 17 bases between them. The CDR3 contains 17 residues. CDR1 is LNHDA, CDR2 SQIVND, per germline (reference sequence). CDR3 sequence: CASSIGSQRGMNTEAFF. The CDR3 region has the DNA TGTGCCAGTAGTATTGGGTCTCAGAGGGGCATGAACACTGAAGCTTTCTTT.

This clonotype was detected many times. This chain uses TRBV7-9 with TRBJ1-5; no clear D. Germline CDR1 is SEHNR and CDR2 is FQNEAQ (reference sequence). The CDR3 runs to 12 residues. V dropped 6 bases and J dropped 5 bases, with 8 bases sitting between them. CDR3: CASRFADQPQHF. The CDR3 DNA sequence: TGTGCCAGCAGATTTGCCGATCAGCCCCAGCATTTT.

This chain uses TRBV19 with TRBJ2-7, with 9 positions matching TRBD1. The germline V gene has CDR1 LNHDA and CDR2 SQIVND (reference sequence). With V trimmed by 1 base and J by 3 bases, 1 base remained unmatched. The CDR3 covers 14 residues. CDR3 sequence: CASSIGTGDYEQYF. As DNA, the CDR3 is TGTGCCAGTAGTATAGGGACAGGGGACTACGAGCAGTACTTC. Looking up the rest from reference TRBV19 and TRBJ2-7 gives the full variable domain: DGGITQSPKYLFRKEGQNVTLSCEQNLNHDAMYWYRQDPGQGLRLIYYSQIVNDFQKGDIAEGYSVSREKKESFPLTVTSAQKNPTAFYLCASSIGTGDYEQYFGPGTRLTVT.

In regard to this clonotype: This may arise from a read error, as a much more abundant clone is one base away. The chain couples TRBV6-5 to TRBJ2-3; the match to TRBD1 covers 9 bases. This CDR3 is built from 16 residues. Germline V gives CDR1 MNHEY, CDR2 SVGAGI. CDR3: CASSQWDRANTDMQYF. The CDR3 DNA sequence: TGTGCCAGCAGTCAGTGGGACAGGGCGAACACAGATATGCAGTATTTT.